What follows describes a single T cell receptor (beta chain). Its antigen is unknown. The entry originates in a study of cytotoxic CD8 clonotypes in ibrutinib-treated CLL. Extraction of roughly 2 micrograms of genomic DNA from cryopreserved PBMCs supplied material for TCR beta libraries. Only in-frame clones appear in the TCRdb table, and some are missing; sequencing was by immunoSEQ multiplex PCR. The table shows roughly 130,000 clones, with under 95% occurring only once. Trimming pared 4 bases from V and 1 base from J, leaving 16 bases between. The germline V gene has CDR1 SGHDN and CDR2 FVKESK. This CDR3 is 16 amino acids long. Study-wide results and caveats: Public clonotypes, an uncommon group, contracted or remained stable on treatment. The study found baseline clonality above age-matched healthy donors, tracking circulating CD8+ T-cell counts.

The starting material was PBMCs, obtained after 12 months of ibrutinib treatment. This TCR was recovered from a human donor with chronic lymphocytic leukemia. V usage is TRBV14 and J usage is TRBJ2-5; a possible D gene is TRBD1 (7 bases). CDR3 in amino acids: CASSPTNRGGQETQYF. CDR3 sequence (DNA): TGTGCCAGCAGCCCAACCAACAGGGGAGGCCAAGAGACCCAGTACTTC. Full variable domain (rest looked up from reference TRBV14 and TRBJ2-5): EAGVTQFPSHSVIEKGQTVTLRCDPISGHDNLYWYRRVMGKEIKFLLHFVKESKQDESGMPNNRFLAERTGGTYSTLKVQPAELEDSGVYFCASSPTNRGGQETQYFGPGTRLLVL.